A selection of T cell receptor beta chains follows, all from one sample in a study of blood T cells in healthy people across ages. From the 5' RACE reads, TCRdb called clonotypes with MiXCR, one entry per CDR3 protein. The sample has about 600,000 distinct CDR3 sequences; about 45% are singletons. What was sequenced was blood. The receptors originated from an elderly man in good health. The CDR3 runs from the conserved cysteine through the conserved F or W. D genes are given only for firm matches. Clone size is shown for a subset of rows, as once, few, many or a class of expanded clone.

abundance	d_gene	v_gene	j_gene	CDR3aa	CDR3nt
.	.	TRBV3-1	TRBJ1-5	CASSLKRGRQPQHF	TGTGCCAGCAGCCTAAAGCGGGGGCGCCAGCCCCAGCATTTT
.	TRBD2	TRBV3-1	TRBJ2-5	CASSPLAGVGAQETQYF	TGTGCCAGCAGTCCACTTGCGGGAGTAGGCGCACAAGAGACCCAGTACTTC
few	.	TRBV6-1	TRBJ2-1	CASSPLAGIPNEQFF	TGTGCCAGCAGTCCTTTGGCAGGGATTCCCAATGAGCAGTTCTTC
.	TRBD1	TRBV20-1	TRBJ1-2	CSAGGTGDRGYTF	TGCAGTGCTGGAGGGACAGGGGATAGAGGCTACACCTTC
.	TRBD2	TRBV5-1	TRBJ2-1	CASSSEGTSGGNEQFF	TGCGCCAGCAGCTCAGAAGGGACTAGCGGCGGCAATGAGCAGTTCTTC
.	.	TRBV14	TRBJ1-1	CASSQEPESRGAFF	TGTGCCAGCAGCCAAGAACCAGAATCCCGGGGGGCTTTCTTT
few	.	TRBV6-2/TRBV6-3	TRBJ1-2	CASSLGGTNFYGYTF	TGTGCCAGCAGCTTAGGAGGGACAAACTTCTATGGCTACACCTTC
.	.	TRBV6-5	TRBJ1-6	CASSSLVGGNSPLHF	TGTGCCAGCAGTTCTTTGGTTGGCGGTAATTCACCCCTCCACTTT
.	.	TRBV6-5	TRBJ2-4	CASSYSRTAKNIRYF	TGTGCCAGCAGTTACTCGAGGACAGCCAAAAACATTCGGTACTTC
.	.	TRBV20-1	TRBJ2-2	CSFAGVGTGELFF	TGCAGTTTCGCAGGGGTGGGCACCGGGGAGCTGTTTTTT
.	TRBD1	TRBV5-5	TRBJ1-1	CASSWGTGRDTEAFF	TGTGCCAGCAGCTGGGGGACAGGGAGGGACACTGAAGCTTTCTTT
.	.	TRBV10-3	TRBJ2-7	CAISGLSSYEQYF	TGTGCCATCAGTGGCCTAAGCTCCTACGAGCAGTACTTC
.	TRBD1	TRBV7-2	TRBJ1-1	CASRRVTGTTEAFF	TGTGCCAGCAGAAGGGTGACAGGGACCACTGAAGCTTTCTTT
once	TRBD1	TRBV12-3/TRBV12-4	TRBJ2-5	CASSGTGGRETQYF	TGTGCCAGTTCCGGGACAGGGGGCAGAGAGACCCAGTACTTC
few	.	TRBV4-3	TRBJ2-5	CASSQDGGLETQYF	TGCGCCAGCAGCCAAGACGGGGGGCTAGAGACCCAGTACTTC
few	TRBD2	TRBV4-1	TRBJ2-3	CASSQDGTSGRTDTQYF	TGCGCCAGCAGCCAAGATGGGACTAGCGGGAGGACAGATACGCAGTATTTT
few	.	TRBV20-1	TRBJ1-2	CSARAWSGGGWGYTF	TGCAGTGCTAGAGCCTGGTCGGGTGGAGGTTGGGGCTACACCTTC
few	TRBD1	TRBV6-5	TRBJ1-2	CASSYSAAGGNNYGYTF	TGTGCCAGCAGTTACTCGGCTGCAGGGGGCAACAACTATGGCTACACCTTC
.	.	TRBV30	TRBJ2-7	CAWRPVGTPSSYEQYF	TGTGCCTGGAGGCCCGTCGGGACCCCGAGCTCCTACGAGCAGTACTTC
once	TRBD2	TRBV24-1	TRBJ2-5	CATESPLADNEQYF	TGTGCCACCGAAAGTCCACTAGCGGACAATGAGCAGTACTTC
.	TRBD2	TRBV20-1	TRBJ2-3	CSASSPSSGGGDTQYF	TGCAGTGCTAGCTCGCCTTCTAGCGGGGGGGGAGATACGCAGTATTTT
.	TRBD2	TRBV20-1	TRBJ2-3	CSAGGLNPGGSTDTQYF	TGCAGTGCTGGAGGCCTCAACCCGGGGGGGAGCACAGATACGCAGTATTTT
.	.	TRBV5-1	TRBJ2-3	CASSLVLQTTDTQYF	TGCGCCAGCAGCTTGGTGTTGCAGACTACAGATACGCAGTATTTT
.	.	TRBV29-1	TRBJ2-3	CSVHVADTQYF	TGCAGCGTGCACGTGGCAGATACGCAGTATTTT
.	TRBD2	TRBV24-1	TRBJ2-1	CATSDPLTSGRHNEQFF	TGTGCCACCAGTGATCCCCTAACTAGCGGGAGACACAATGAGCAGTTCTTC
.	.	TRBV4-3	TRBJ2-5	CASSQTGTSKETQYF	TGCGCCAGCAGCCAAACCGGGACATCCAAAGAGACCCAGTACTTC
once	TRBD1	TRBV15	TRBJ2-3	CATSSDRGQSTDTQYF	TGTGCCACCAGCAGCGATCGGGGACAGAGCACAGATACGCAGTATTTT
few	TRBD1	TRBV6-6	TRBJ1-5	CASSYPTGALLNQPQHF	TGTGCCAGCAGTTACCCGACAGGGGCCCTTCTCAATCAGCCCCAGCATTTT
.	.	TRBV9	TRBJ2-6	CASSVGGAWANVLTF	TGTGCCAGCAGCGTAGGTGGGGCCTGGGCCAACGTCCTGACTTTC
.	.	TRBV7-6	TRBJ1-2	CANSSTRYGYTF	TGTGCCAACAGCAGCACACGGTATGGCTACACCTTC
.	TRBD1	TRBV20-1	TRBJ1-2	CSASRGGEYGYTF	TGCAGTGCTAGTCGAGGGGGCGAGTATGGCTACACCTTC
.	.	TRBV29-1	TRBJ2-5	CSVVTGGVQTQYF	TGCAGCGTTGTCACGGGGGGCGTACAGACCCAGTACTTC
few	.	TRBV6-2/TRBV6-3	TRBJ2-7	CATHLRDPQAYEQYF	TGTGCCACCCACCTGCGAGACCCCCAGGCCTACGAGCAGTACTTC
many	TRBD1	TRBV7-2	TRBJ2-7	CASSLWDRGSYEQYF	TGTGCCAGCAGCTTATGGGACAGAGGCTCCTACGAGCAGTACTTC
.	TRBD2	TRBV15	TRBJ2-3	CATSTAGTSGYTDTQYF	TGTGCCACCAGCACCGCCGGGACTAGCGGATACACAGATACGCAGTATTTT
.	.	TRBV14	TRBJ2-1	CASSQNWADNEQFF	TGTGCCAGCAGCCAAAATTGGGCTGACAATGAGCAGTTCTTC
.	.	TRBV7-2	TRBJ2-7	CASGLHPSYNEQYF	TGTGCCAGCGGACTCCATCCCTCCTACAATGAGCAGTACTTC
once	.	TRBV27	TRBJ2-7	CASSLRLGTYEQYF	TGTGCCAGCAGTTTACGGTTAGGGACCTACGAGCAGTACTTC
.	.	TRBV10-3	TRBJ2-5	CATGGGSGETQYF	TGTGCCACCGGGGGTGGCTCCGGGGAGACCCAGTACTTC
few	TRBD2	TRBV4-2	TRBJ2-7	CASSQGNSGLYEQYF	TGTGCCAGCAGCCAAGGCAATAGCGGGCTCTACGAGCAGTACTTC
.	.	TRBV15	TRBJ2-3	CATRVGASTDTQYF	TGTGCCACTCGCGTAGGGGCGAGCACAGATACGCAGTATTTT
.	TRBD2	TRBV12-3/TRBV12-4	TRBJ2-7	CASSRMGGSSYEQYF	TGTGCCAGCAGTCGTATGGGGGGGAGCTCCTACGAGCAGTACTTC
.	.	TRBV9	TRBJ2-5	CASSVAPISGETQYF	TGTGCCAGCAGCGTAGCCCCCATATCCGGAGAGACCCAGTACTTC
.	.	TRBV10-3	TRBJ1-2	CAISDAGYGYTF	TGTGCCATCAGTGATGCAGGCTATGGCTACACCTTC
.	.	TRBV28	TRBJ1-4	CASSLDRAEKLFF	TGTGCCAGCAGTCTGGACAGAGCTGAAAAACTGTTTTTT
.	.	TRBV7-6	TRBJ2-1	CASSLAEGFGPNEQFF	TGTGCCAGCAGCTTAGCCGAAGGGTTTGGGCCCAATGAGCAGTTCTTC
few	TRBD2	TRBV5-1	TRBJ2-1	CASSATSGGYNEQFF	TGCGCCAGCAGCGCCACTAGCGGGGGATACAATGAGCAGTTCTTC
.	.	TRBV7-8	TRBJ2-7	CASSFSLHEQYF	TGTGCCAGCAGCTTCTCTCTCCACGAGCAGTACTTC
few	.	TRBV7-2	TRBJ1-5	CASSHSGNQPQHF	TGTGCCAGCAGCCATAGCGGCAATCAGCCCCAGCATTTT
.	TRBD2	TRBV12-3/TRBV12-4	TRBJ2-5	CASSLPRRAGVETQYF	TGTGCCAGCAGTTTACCGCGACGAGCGGGAGTTGAGACCCAGTACTTC
.	TRBD1	TRBV7-3	TRBJ2-1	CASSLTSTGSRDEQFF	TGTGCCAGCAGCTTAACTTCGACAGGGTCGAGGGATGAGCAGTTCTTC
.	TRBD1	TRBV11-2	TRBJ1-4	CASSLSRGTGNEKLFF	TGTGCCAGCAGCTTAAGTCGCGGGACAGGGAATGAAAAACTGTTTTTT